Below, 30 T cell receptor beta chains from the same sample are listed, as sequenced in a study of cytomegalovirus exposure and HLA in healthy donors. A multiplex PCR was run with 60 Vbeta primers and 13 Jbeta primers. Clones were read by immunoSEQ multiplex PCR, and TCRdb kept only the in-frame ones, dropping some. The sample yields about 120,000 clones, roughly four fifths seen once. The sample consisted of PBMCs. Receptors were obtained from a woman aged 18-30 years in good health and CMV-seronegative.

Note on this clone: One junction end does not reproduce the germline sequence, and a read error may be involved. The genes are TRBV7-9 and TRBJ1-2; possibly TRBD1 for D (6 bases). The germline CDR1 and CDR2 sequences are SEHNR and FQNEAQ (reference sequence). This CDR3 is built from 13 residues. This CDR3 is CASSLRSRDTSIF. DNA of the CDR3: TGTGCCAGCAGCTTAAGGAGCCGGGACACTTCCATCTTC.

The chain links TRBV14 to TRBJ2-7; D is uncertain. Germline V gene data show CDR1 as SGHDN and CDR2 as FVKESK. The CDR3 has 14 amino acids. The germline V and J ends were trimmed by 0 bases and 3 bases, with 9 bases remaining between them. The CDR3, as DNA: TGTGCCAGCAGCCAAGATGTTATGAGCTACGAGCAGTACTTC. It codes for CASSQDVMSYEQYF.

The chain uses TRBV30 and TRBJ1-5; possibly TRBD1 for D (5 bases). The CDR3 contains 13 residues. Germline V gives CDR1 GTSNPN, CDR2 SVGIG (reference sequence). V lost 2 bases and J lost 5, with 10 bases in between. In nucleotides, the CDR3 is TGTGCCTGGAGTCCCGACAGAGATCAGCCCCAGCATTTT. Translation gives CAWSPDRDQPQHF.

The chain carries TRBV6-5 and TRBJ1-3; 10 nucleotides line up with TRBD1. The germline gives CDR1 MNHEY, CDR2 SVGAGI. Germline trimming cut 5 bases from V and 5 bases from J; bases unmatched to any gene: 3. The CDR3 is 14 amino acids. This CDR3 is CASSRTGGRNTIYF. The CDR3 DNA sequence: TGTGCCAGCAGTCGGACAGGGGGTCGAAACACCATATATTTT.

The CDR3 spells CASSGSENRGKQPQHF. The CDR3 nucleotides read TGCGCCAGCAGCGGAAGCGAAAACAGGGGGAAACAGCCCCAGCATTTT. The rearrangement links TRBV5-1 to TRBJ1-5; 8 nucleotides line up with TRBD1. CDR1 SGHRS and CDR2 YFSETQ come from the germline V gene. Unmatched junction bases numbered 13, after V lost 4 bases and J lost 7 bases. The CDR3 runs to 16 residues.

CDR3 bases: TGTGCCAGCAGTGAGGGGACAGGGGGCTTTTTCGGCTACACCTTC. Protein sequence: CASSEGTGGFFGYTF. The V call is TRBV6-1, the J call TRBJ1-2, with 12 nucleotides matching TRBD1. CDR1 MNHNS and CDR2 SASEGT come from the germline V gene. The CDR3 is made up of 15 amino acids. The V gene end was trimmed by 3 bases and the J gene end by 8 bases; junction bases not matched to a gene: 7.

V and J are TRBV7-3 and TRBJ1-2; TRBD1 is a possible D gene (6 bases). CDR3 length: 13 residues. Germline loops: CDR1 SGHTA, CDR2 FQGTGA. Trimming pared 5 bases from V and 8 bases from J, leaving 15 bases between. CDR3: CASSPTPGDGYTF. CDR3 sequence (DNA): TGTGCCAGCAGCCCCACCCCAGGGGACGGCTACACCTTC.

Details on this clone: Different DNA sequences within this sample yield the same CDR3. This chain links TRBV5-1 with TRBJ2-3; 8 bases fit TRBD1. The J segment lost 3 bases and the V segment lost 0 bases, leaving 0 bases of the junction unmatched. The V gene's germline CDR1 is SGHRS and CDR2 YFSETQ. This CDR3 comprises 14 residues. DNA of the CDR3: TGCGCCAGCAGCTTGGACAGGGGGACAGATACGCAGTATTTT. Translated, it gives CASSLDRGTDTQYF. Based on the CDR3 plus reference TRBV5-1 and TRBJ2-3, the full variable domain is KAGVTQTPRYLIKTRGQQVTLSCSPISGHRSVSWYQQTPGQGLQFLFEYFSETQRNKGNFPGRFSGRQFSNSRSEMNVSTLELGDSALYLCASSLDRGTDTQYFGPGTRLTVL.

The chain recombines TRBV7-9 with TRBJ1-1, with TRBD1 as a possible D gene (5 bases). There are 13 residues in the CDR3. Per germline, CDR1 SEHNR and CDR2 FQNEAQ (reference sequence). Trimming cost V 5 bases and J 5 bases, with 12 bases left between them. CDR3 sequence (DNA): TGTGCCAGCAGCAGCCTGGGACTAACTGAAGCTTTCTTT. This translates into CASSSLGLTEAFF.

The chain recombines TRBV7-9 with TRBJ1-5; D ambiguous. The CDR3 length is 15 residues. Germline CDR1 and CDR2: SEHNR and FQNEAQ (reference sequence). Trimming took 1 base from V and 7 from J, leaving 14 bases between them. The chain's CDR3 is CASSLEGGRGQPQHF. CDR3 coding DNA: TGTGCCAGCAGCTTAGAAGGAGGGAGAGGACAGCCCCAGCATTTT. Full variable domain (remainder filled in from reference TRBV7-9 and TRBJ1-5): DTGVSQNPRHKITKRGQNVTFRCDPISEHNRLYWYRQTLGQGPEFLTYFQNEAQLEKSRLLSDRFSAERPKGSFSTLEIQRTEQGDSAMYLCASSLEGGRGQPQHFGDGTRLSIL.

The chain carries TRBV2 and TRBJ2-1, with TRBD2 matching 7 bases. The CDR3 has 13 residues. V was clipped by 9 bases and J by 3 bases; unmatched bases: 5. Germline V gives CDR1 SNHLY, CDR2 FYNNEI. CDR3 sequence (DNA): TGTGCCAGTCCGGGAGGTTACTACAATGAGCAGTTCTTC. Its protein product is CASPGGYYNEQFF. Looking up the rest from reference TRBV2 and TRBJ2-1 gives the full variable domain: EPEVTQTPSHQVTQMGQEVILRCVPISNHLYFYWYRQILGQKVEFLVSFYNNEISEKSEIFDDQFSVERPDGSNFTLKIRSTKLEDSAMYFCASPGGYYNEQFFGPGTRLTVL.

On this clone itself: The junction differs from germline at one of its ends, possibly a read error. This chain joins TRBV7-9 and TRBJ2-3, with TRBD2 as a possible D gene (6 bases). The CDR3 has 17 amino acids. Germline CDR1 reads SEHNR; CDR2 reads FQNEAQ (reference sequence). The CDR3 DNA sequence: TGTTCCAGCAGCCGACCGTCGGGGGTGGTGAGCACAGATACGCAGTATTTT. This translates into CSSSRPSGVVSTDTQYF.

This clone has a handful of counts. V is TRBV25-1 and J is TRBJ1-1; D unclear. The CDR3 sequence is 13 residues long. In germline, CDR1 is MGHDK, CDR2 SYGVNS. V was shortened by 4 bases and J by 3 bases, with 9 bases between the two germline ends. CDR3 sequence reads: CASSGIGDTEAFF. Here the CDR3 DNA reads TGTGCCAGCAGTGGAATCGGGGACACTGAAGCTTTCTTT.

The V call is TRBV2, the J call TRBJ1-1; 9 nucleotides agree with TRBD1. After removal of 6 bases from V and 7 bases from J, the junction contained 6 bases not matched to a gene. Germline CDR1 and CDR2: SNHLY and FYNNEI. The CDR3 has 13 amino acids. This CDR3 is CASRQGAVGEAFF. DNA for the CDR3: TGTGCCAGCAGACAGGGGGCGGTCGGTGAAGCTTTCTTT.

This clone has a handful of counts. The chain has TRBV5-1 and TRBJ1-4, with TRBD1 matching over 7 bases. This CDR3 spans 16 amino acids. Germline assignment: CDR1 SGHRS and CDR2 YFSETQ. V dropped 0 bases and J dropped 5; count of bases not matched to a gene: 7. CDR3 in DNA: TGCGCCAGCAGCTTGGAGGGGACAGCTAGAAATGAAAAACTGTTTTTT. It codes for CASSLEGTARNEKLFF. Together with reference TRBV5-1 and TRBJ1-4, the CDR3 gives the full variable domain: KAGVTQTPRYLIKTRGQQVTLSCSPISGHRSVSWYQQTPGQGLQFLFEYFSETQRNKGNFPGRFSGRQFSNSRSEMNVSTLELGDSALYLCASSLEGTARNEKLFFGSGTQLSVL.

This clone was observed a handful of times. Germline is not matched at one junction end, which may reflect a read error. The rearrangement links TRBV15 to TRBJ2-6; tentative D call: TRBD1 (5 bases). Germline CDR1 is LNHNV and CDR2 is YYDKDF (reference sequence). The length of the CDR3 is 14 residues. The CDR3 sequence: CATSRDVGANGLTF. Here the CDR3 DNA reads TGTGCCACCAGCAGAGATGTTGGGGCCAACGGCCTGACTTTC.

The V call is TRBV10-3, the J call TRBJ2-3; TRBD2 matches at 12 bases. Germline V gives CDR1 ENHRY, CDR2 SYGVKD. The V gene end was trimmed by 4 bases and the J gene end by 6 bases; junction bases not matched to a gene: 17. The CDR3 consists of 19 residues. The CDR3 region has the DNA TGTGCCATCAGTGCCTCCACCTCTAGCGGGAGGGGTCCGTCCGATACGCAGTATTTT. This encodes CAISASTSSGRGPSDTQYF.

This chain joins TRBV18 and TRBJ2-5; weak D call: TRBD1 (5 bases). The J call may be incorrect, as the DNA end agrees better with TRBJ2-7. The CDR3 contains 14 residues. Germline V gene data show CDR1 as KGHSH and CDR2 as LQKENI. The CDR3 DNA reads as TGTGCCAGCTCACACCCTGACAGTCCCTACGAGCAGTACTTC. Protein product: CASSHPDSPYEQYF.

Worth noting for this clone: No conserved phenylalanine or tryptophan ends this CDR3, so it is likely a read error. The chain combines TRBV6-5 with TRBJ1-2; D might be TRBD1 (5 bases). The V gene lost 0 bases and the J gene lost 7 bases, with 15 bases spanning the gap. The CDR3 runs 15 residues. The germline V gene has CDR1 MNHEY and CDR2 SVGAGI. CDR3 DNA sequence: TGTGCCAGCAGTTACTCAGCGGGGGGTGCGGCTGGCTACACCTTA. Its protein product is CASSYSAGGAAGYTL.

The V call is TRBV30, the J call TRBJ1-1, with D possibly matching TRBD1 (5 bases). This CDR3 spans 15 amino acids. Germline CDR1 and CDR2: GTSNPN and SVGIG (reference sequence). V gave up 1 base and J gave up 2 bases, with 14 bases separating them. The CDR3 is CAWSGQGVTNTEAFF. In DNA, the CDR3 is TGTGCCTGGAGTGGCCAGGGTGTGACCAACACTGAAGCTTTCTTT.

The gene calls are TRBV6-5 and TRBJ1-1; 8 bases match TRBD1. Germline CDR1 and CDR2: MNHEY and SVGAGI. J was trimmed by 4 bases and V by 5 bases; bases with no gene match: 6. The CDR3 is made up of 14 amino acids. CDR3 sequence reads: CASSLRTGPTEAFF. CDR3 in DNA: TGTGCCAGCAGTCTTAGGACAGGGCCCACTGAAGCTTTCTTT.

The chain links TRBV7-2 to TRBJ2-4; D is uncertain. The CDR3 loop spans 12 amino acids. V dropped 0 bases and J dropped 11 bases, with 8 bases sitting between them. Germline loops: CDR1 SGHTA, CDR2 FQGNSA. DNA for the CDR3: TGTGCCAGCAGCTTAGCGTTCAATTTTCAGTACTTC. Residues: CASSLAFNFQYF.

With respect to this clone: In the same sample, other DNA sequences code for this CDR3. CDR3 in amino acids: CASSLQGTAYGYTF. The CDR3 nucleotides read TGTGCCAGCAGCTTACAGGGTACTGCCTATGGCTACACCTTC. The genes are TRBV7-2 and TRBJ1-2; D might be TRBD1 (5 bases). Trimming took 2 bases from V and 4 from J, leaving 11 bases between them. CDR1 is SGHTA, CDR2 FQGNSA, per germline. The CDR3 is made up of 14 amino acids.

J is TRBJ1-1 and V is TRBV19, with D tentatively TRBD1 (6 bases). The CDR3 runs to 15 residues. CDR1 LNHDA and CDR2 SQIVND come from the germline V gene (reference sequence). V was pared by 1 base and J by 4 bases, with 13 bases between. The CDR3 DNA follows: TGTGCCAGTAGTATAGTAGGGGGGGGAACCACTGAAGCTTTCTTT. Translating gives CASSIVGGGTTEAFF.

The chain is built from TRBV6-5 and TRBJ2-5, with TRBD1 identical over 7 bases. The V and J ends lost 6 bases and 2 bases, in that order; junction bases with no gene match: 6. Germline V gene sequence: CDR1 MNHEY, CDR2 SVGAGI. The CDR3 runs to 14 residues. This CDR3 reads CASSHSGQQETQYF. CDR3 nucleotide sequence: TGTGCCAGCAGCCATTCGGGACAGCAAGAGACCCAGTACTTC.

The genes are TRBV5-1 and TRBJ2-3; D might be TRBD1 (5 bases). V lost 3 bases to trimming and J lost 3 bases, with 17 bases between them. The germline V gene has CDR1 SGHRS and CDR2 YFSETQ. The CDR3 spans 16 residues. The CDR3: CASSSFVLPGTDTQYF. CDR3 nucleotide sequence: TGCGCCAGCAGCTCTTTCGTACTCCCAGGGACAGATACGCAGTATTTT.

The V and J genes are TRBV2 and TRBJ1-2; D unresolved. Trimming pared 8 bases from V and 10 bases from J, leaving 14 bases between. Germline CDR1 reads SNHLY; CDR2 reads FYNNEI. This CDR3 has 11 amino acids. Written as DNA, the CDR3 is TGTGCCAGCTGCGGCAACTGGAACTACACCTTC. This sequence encodes CASCGNWNYTF. Together with reference TRBV2 and TRBJ1-2, the CDR3 gives the full variable domain: EPEVTQTPSHQVTQMGQEVILRCVPISNHLYFYWYRQILGQKVEFLVSFYNNEISEKSEIFDDQFSVERPDGSNFTLKIRSTKLEDSAMYFCASCGNWNYTFGSGTRLTVV.

The chain joins TRBV7-2 to TRBJ1-4, with D possibly matching TRBD1 (6 bases). Trimming stripped 4 bases from V and 12 bases from J, with 15 bases between. Germline assignment: CDR1 SGHTA and CDR2 FQGNSA. The CDR3 is made up of 13 amino acids. The DNA of the CDR3 is TGTGCCAGCAGCTCGACAGGAGAAGGGGAACTGTTTTTT. The encoded protein is CASSSTGEGELFF.

This sequence joins TRBV29-1 and TRBJ2-1, with TRBD2 matching 8 bases. The germline CDR1 and CDR2 sequences are SQVTM and ANQGSEA. CDR3 size: 12 residues. The DNA for the CDR3 is TGCAGTGTCGGGGGGGTCTACAATGAGCAGTTCTTC. Amino acid sequence: CSVGGVYNEQFF.

The chain carries TRBV5-4 and TRBJ2-7, with 11 bases aligning to TRBD2. Germline V gene sequence: CDR1 SGHNT, CDR2 YYREEE (reference sequence). Trimming cost V 5 bases and J 3 bases; bases outside gene matches: 10. The CDR3 has 16 residues. In DNA, the CDR3 is TGTGCCAGCAGGTCAGGCACTAGCGGGAGCTTCTACGAGCAGTACTTC. This gives the protein CASRSGTSGSFYEQYF.